Listed below are T cell receptor beta chains from one sample, sequenced in a study of monozygotic twins with inflammatory bowel disease. Using the 5' RACE reads, TCRdb records one entry per CDR3 protein without DNA. This table holds roughly 200,000 distinct CDR3 sequences. Material: blood. The receptors were sampled from a human donor with ulcerative colitis or Crohn's disease, or a healthy co-twin of an affected twin (not recorded which). CDR3s include the opening cysteine and the closing phenylalanine or tryptophan. Fields, in order: CDR3 protein, J gene, V gene, CDR3 length.

CDR3 protein: CASSSAMGDTQYF
J gene: TRBJ2-3
V gene: TRBV12-3/TRBV12-4
CDR3 length: 13

CDR3 protein: CASSERTGLNTEAFF
J gene: TRBJ1-1
V gene: TRBV3-1
CDR3 length: 15

CDR3 protein: CASSLVEGTEAFF
J gene: TRBJ1-1
V gene: TRBV7-9
CDR3 length: 13

CDR3 protein: CASSLDRGHEQYF
J gene: TRBJ2-7
V gene: TRBV7-3
CDR3 length: 13

CDR3 protein: CASSQRGGFGTDTQYF
J gene: TRBJ2-3
V gene: TRBV4-2
CDR3 length: 16

CDR3 protein: CASSPLGQSTDTQYF
J gene: TRBJ2-3
V gene: TRBV18
CDR3 length: 15

CDR3 protein: CASSPPGTIEAFF
J gene: TRBJ1-1
V gene: TRBV18
CDR3 length: 13

CDR3 protein: CASSVLDEQYF
J gene: TRBJ2-7
V gene: TRBV7-2
CDR3 length: 11

CDR3 protein: CASSPNGLDTEAFF
J gene: TRBJ1-1
V gene: TRBV5-1
CDR3 length: 14

CDR3 protein: CAISPTSGGYNEQFF
J gene: TRBJ2-1
V gene: TRBV10-3
CDR3 length: 15

CDR3 protein: CISVPEALGTSGRYSYELGQYF
J gene: TRBJ2-7
V gene: TRBV7-5
CDR3 length: 22

CDR3 protein: CASRPRGAVYNEQFF
J gene: TRBJ2-1
V gene: TRBV13
CDR3 length: 15

CDR3 protein: CASSHQDSLDGYTF
J gene: TRBJ1-2
V gene: TRBV4-1
CDR3 length: 14

CDR3 protein: CASTLSGVFNEQFF
J gene: TRBJ2-1
V gene: TRBV11-2
CDR3 length: 14

CDR3 protein: CSAREGIYGYTF
J gene: TRBJ1-2
V gene: TRBV20-1
CDR3 length: 12

CDR3 protein: CASSLRGTGQPQHF
J gene: TRBJ1-5
V gene: TRBV27
CDR3 length: 14

CDR3 protein: CASSQEGALWDEQFF
J gene: TRBJ2-1
V gene: TRBV4-3
CDR3 length: 15

CDR3 protein: CASSVGQERNTIYF
J gene: TRBJ1-3
V gene: TRBV9
CDR3 length: 14

CDR3 protein: CASSADRVGNTIYF
J gene: TRBJ1-3
V gene: TRBV12-3/TRBV12-4
CDR3 length: 14

CDR3 protein: CASSLDRQPQHF
J gene: TRBJ1-5
V gene: TRBV7-2
CDR3 length: 12

CDR3 protein: CASSPGTLIQPQHF
J gene: TRBJ1-5
V gene: TRBV28
CDR3 length: 14

CDR3 protein: CASSYLRPGLGGTEAFF
J gene: TRBJ1-1
V gene: TRBV6-5
CDR3 length: 17

CDR3 protein: CSVFQAGRSYEQYF
J gene: TRBJ2-7
V gene: TRBV29-1
CDR3 length: 14